The 9 T cell receptor beta chains reported below all come from one sample, sequenced in a study of blood T cell repertoires in COVID-19 (dated by TCRdb to about 2020). Library preparation employed the immunoSEQ multiplex PCR assay. Not all clones reach the TCRdb copy of this immuneACCESS table, which keeps in-frame sequences only. Checked studies attribute under half of the gap to unresolved V genes and leave the rest unexplained. Present in this sample are about 120,000 clones, about 89% of which were seen just once. The ten largest account for roughly 30% of the sample. Sequences were obtained from peripheral blood. Receptor source: a woman in her 70s with acute or convalescent COVID-19.

This clone occurred once. V is TRBV11-2 and J is TRBJ2-2; 7 bases line up with TRBD2. Trimming at V came to 3 bases and at J to 3 bases, leaving 4 bases not matched to a gene. The CDR3 is 15 amino acids. Per germline, CDR1 SGHAT and CDR2 FQNNGV. CDR3 amino acids: CASSFAGVYTGELFF. CDR3 DNA sequence: TGTGCCAGCAGCTTTGCGGGGGTTTACACCGGGGAGCTGTTTTTT.

This clone has just a few counts. J is TRBJ2-2 and V is TRBV2; D is undetermined. CDR3 length equals 13 residues. Germline V gene data show CDR1 as SNHLY and CDR2 as FYNNEI. Trimming left V 8 bases short and J 7 bases short, with 14 bases between. The CDR3 is CASLSLFVGELFF. The DNA for the CDR3 is TGTGCCAGCCTGAGCCTCTTTGTCGGGGAGCTGTTTTTT.

The genes are TRBV6-5 and TRBJ1-2, with D perhaps matching TRBD1 (6 bases). Germline assignment: CDR1 MNHEY and CDR2 SVGAGI. V lost 0 bases to trimming and J lost 3 bases, with 11 bases between them. The CDR3 consists of 15 residues. The CDR3 sequence: CASSYSTGNDYGYTF. CDR3 coding DNA: TGTGCCAGCAGTTACTCCACAGGGAATGACTATGGCTACACCTTC.

This clone showed up just once. The chain joins TRBV4-1 to TRBJ2-3, with 8 nucleotides matching TRBD2. Germline V gene sequence: CDR1 MGHRA, CDR2 YSYEKL. V shed 0 bases, J shed 6 bases, and the junction held 5 bases outside the gene matches. The CDR3 extends over 15 amino acids. Written as DNA, the CDR3 is TGCGCCAGCAGCCAAGATGGGCGGGGGGCCGATACGCAGTATTTT. It yields the protein CASSQDGRGADTQYF.

The chain employs TRBV28 and TRBJ1-3; D is possibly TRBD1 (5 bases). The germline CDR1 and CDR2 sequences are MDHEN and SYDVKM. The CDR3 is 14 amino acids. Trimming removed 3 bases at V and 2 bases at J, with 8 bases between. The CDR3 reads CASSFSGTGNTIYF. CDR3 nucleotides: TGTGCCAGCAGTTTCTCAGGGACTGGAAACACCATATATTTT. The variable domain in full, completed from reference TRBV28 and TRBJ1-3, reads DVKVTQSSRYLVKRTGEKVFLECVQDMDHENMFWYRQDPGLGLRLIYFSYDVKMKEKGDIPEGYSVSREKKERFSLILESASTNQTSMYLCASSFSGTGNTIYFGEGSWLTVV.

This clone has just one count. The chain joins TRBV19 to TRBJ1-2, with D hard to call. CDR1 is LNHDA and CDR2 is SQIVND in the germline V gene (reference sequence). This CDR3 comprises 14 residues. The ends were cut back, 2 bases at V and 2 bases at J, with 9 bases in the middle. DNA for the CDR3: TGTGCCAGTAGTATACCCGGGGTCAACTATGGCTACACCTTC. Translating it yields CASSIPGVNYGYTF. The full variable domain, in which reference TRBV19 and TRBJ1-2 provide the parts outside the CDR3, is DGGITQSPKYLFRKEGQNVTLSCEQNLNHDAMYWYRQDPGQGLRLIYYSQIVNDFQKGDIAEGYSVSREKKESFPLTVTSAQKNPTAFYLCASSIPGVNYGYTFGSGTRLTVV.

The rearrangement joins TRBV18 to TRBJ1-2; 10 nucleotides agree with TRBD1. Per the germline V gene, CDR1 is KGHSH and CDR2 is LQKENI. The length of the CDR3 is 15 residues. V dropped 2 bases and J dropped 4; count of bases not matched to a gene: 4. CDR3 in amino acids: CASSPSRQGAYGYTF. The CDR3 nucleotides read TGTGCCAGCTCACCAAGTCGACAGGGGGCCTATGGCTACACCTTC.

The chain combines TRBV5-1 with TRBJ2-3; 12 positions match TRBD2. J lost 5 bases, V lost 3 bases, and 13 bases had no gene match. The CDR3 contains 18 residues. Germline CDR1 SGHRS, CDR2 YFSETQ. CDR3 protein: CASSSGALAGGPRDTQYF. The CDR3 nucleotides are TGCGCCAGCAGCTCTGGGGCCCTAGCGGGGGGGCCCAGAGATACGCAGTATTTT.

V is TRBV6-5 and J is TRBJ1-2; no reliable D call. The CDR3 runs 13 residues. CDR1 and CDR2 (germline): MNHEY, SVGAGI. V lost 5 bases to trimming and J lost 1 base, with 8 bases between them. The CDR3 DNA reads as TGTGCCAGCAGTCCCAGTATTAACTATGGCTACACCTTC. The encoded protein is CASSPSINYGYTF.